This T cell receptor (beta chain) comes out of a study of blood T cell repertoires in COVID-19. This clone occurred once. Here immunoSEQ multiplex PCR was the method, and the copy in TCRdb shows in-frame clones only, minus some. The data hold roughly 250,000 clones, with approximately 90% observed a single time. The V end was cut by 5 bases, the J end by 7 bases, with 16 bases between. Germline V gene lookup returns CDR1 SGDLS and CDR2 YYNGEE. The CDR3 has 15 amino acids. What was sequenced was peripheral blood. The TCR originated in a middle-aged woman who had recovered from COVID-19. The V and J genes are TRBV9 and TRBJ1-6; possibly TRBD1 for D (6 bases). In DNA, the CDR3 is TGTGCCAGCAGGGGGGCCTCCGAAGGAAATTCACCCCTCCACTTT. This translates into CASRGASEGNSPLHF. The variable domain in full, with the rest retrieved from reference TRBV9 and TRBJ1-6, is DSGVTQTPKHLITATGQRVTLRCSPRSGDLSVYWYQQSLDQGLQFLIQYYNGEERAKGNILERFSAQQFPDLHSELNLSSLELGDSALYFCASRGASEGNSPLHFGNGTRLTVT.